These 15 T cell receptor beta chains originate from one sample sequenced in a study of cytomegalovirus exposure and HLA in healthy donors. PCR used 60 Vbeta primers and 13 Jbeta primers. Measured with immunoSEQ multiplex PCR; TCRdb has only the in-frame clones, and not every one. The sample has around 100,000 clones; 78% are singletons. Sequencing input: PBMCs. These receptors all come from a woman in her thirties or forties in good health and CMV-seronegative.

The chain recombines TRBV9 with TRBJ2-5; 8 bases agree with TRBD2. The CDR3 has 15 amino acids. From germline, CDR1 is SGDLS and CDR2 YYNGEE. The trim removed 1 base at V and 4 bases at J, leaving 6 bases unmatched. The CDR3 reads CASSVSGTRGETQYF. CDR3 coding DNA: TGTGCCAGCAGCGTATCCGGGACTAGGGGAGAGACCCAGTACTTC.

This clone was counted only a few times. V and J are TRBV30 and TRBJ2-1; the D gene is possibly TRBD1 (6 bases). The CDR3 runs to 12 residues. Germline V lookup: CDR1 GTSNPN, CDR2 SVGIG (reference sequence). V dropped 7 bases and J dropped 4 bases, with 11 bases sitting between them. CDR3 sequence: CASTDSYNEQFF. The CDR3 DNA is TGTGCCTCCACGGACAGTTACAATGAGCAGTTCTTC.

V and J are TRBV5-8 and TRBJ2-5; 9 bases line up with TRBD1. The J call may be in error: the DNA end matches TRBJ2-7 better. CDR1 and CDR2 from the germline V gene are SGHTS and YDEGEE. This CDR3 has 14 amino acids. DNA for the CDR3: TGTGCCAGCAGCACCGGGACAGGGATACACGAGCAGTACTTC. Translation gives CASSTGTGIHEQYF.

V and J are TRBV18 and TRBJ2-2; D is perhaps TRBD1 (5 bases). Germline CDR1 KGHSH, CDR2 LQKENI. V shed 8 bases and J shed 2 bases, with 12 bases lying between them. This CDR3 has 14 residues. CDR3 bases: TGTGCCAGCCCTACTACAGGAAACACCGGGGAGCTGTTTTTT. This gives the protein CASPTTGNTGELFF.

The chain has TRBV10-3 and TRBJ2-1; D not resolved. There are 13 residues in the CDR3. Germline assignment: CDR1 ENHRY and CDR2 SYGVKD. Between the trimmed V and J ends, which lost 11 bases and 1 base, there was a span of 12 bases. CDR3 sequence: CAAAPGSYNEQFF. CDR3 nucleotides: TGTGCCGCGGCCCCTGGGTCCTACAATGAGCAGTTCTTC.

This sequence joins TRBV2 and TRBJ2-1; unclear D gene. This CDR3 is built from 13 residues. Per germline, CDR1 SNHLY and CDR2 FYNNEI. Trimming shortened V by 5 bases and J by 15 bases, and 20 bases separated the two germline ends. The CDR3 loop is CASSLGGVGEGFF. DNA for the CDR3: TGTGCCAGCAGTTTAGGCGGTGTAGGAGAAGGGTTCTTC.

This clone has only a few counts. The rearrangement links TRBV19 to TRBJ2-3; D gene ambiguous. V was shortened by 5 bases and J by 7 bases, with 10 bases between the two germline ends. CDR1 is LNHDA, CDR2 SQIVND, per germline (reference sequence). CDR3 size: 12 residues. The CDR3 spells CASSLQFNTQYF. DNA for the CDR3: TGTGCCAGTAGTCTCCAGTTCAATACGCAGTATTTT.

The V gene is TRBV4-3, the J gene TRBJ2-2, with D unresolved. V was cut by 4 bases and J by 7 bases, with 10 bases left in between. CDR1 LGHNA and CDR2 YSLEER come from the germline V gene. This CDR3 is 13 amino acids long. The CDR3: CASSLLTGGELFF. The CDR3 bases are TGCGCCAGCAGCCTATTGACGGGCGGGGAGCTGTTTTTT.

The chain recombines TRBV25-1 with TRBJ1-1; TRBD1 aligns across 10 bases. Losses at the gene ends were 6 bases for V and 5 bases for J; bases not matched to a gene: 6. CDR1 and CDR2 from the germline V gene are MGHDK and SYGVNS. This CDR3 comprises 14 residues. CDR3 sequence (DNA): TGTGCCAGCAGCCCGACAGGGGGCTGGACTGAAGCTTTCTTT. The encoded protein is CASSPTGGWTEAFF.

The CDR3 loop reads CASTIQHDRPPYEQYF. For the CDR3, the DNA is TGTGCCAGTACCATCCAACACGACAGGCCCCCCTACGAGCAGTACTTC. The chain couples TRBV19 to TRBJ2-7, with D possibly matching TRBD1 (6 bases). The CDR3 has 16 amino acids. V dropped 7 bases and J dropped 2 bases, with 21 bases sitting between them. CDR1 and CDR2 from the germline V gene are LNHDA and SQIVND (reference sequence).

The chain joins TRBV11-1 to TRBJ2-7; D may be TRBD1 (5 bases). This CDR3 has 12 residues. In germline, CDR1 is SGHAT, CDR2 FQDESV (reference sequence). Trimming pared 3 bases from V and 5 bases from J, leaving 8 bases between. CDR3 residues: CASSFQGDEQYF. The CDR3 DNA follows: TGTGCCAGCAGCTTCCAGGGTGACGAGCAGTACTTC.

The CDR3 protein is CATSRDPSGGYEQYF. Here the CDR3 DNA reads TGTGCCACCAGCAGAGATCCTAGCGGGGGCTACGAGCAGTACTTC. The J gene is TRBJ2-7, the V gene TRBV15, with 10 bases lining up with TRBD2. Per the germline V gene, CDR1 is LNHNV and CDR2 is YYDKDF (reference sequence). The CDR3 spans 15 residues. J gave up 3 bases and V 0 bases, and 2 bases lay outside the gene matches.

The genes are TRBV7-2 and TRBJ1-5; D may be TRBD1 (5 bases). CDR3 length: 16 residues. V gave up 5 bases and J gave up 5 bases, with 19 bases separating them. Germline V gene data show CDR1 as SGHTA and CDR2 as FQGNSA. The CDR3 protein is CASSAGDGSYDQPQHF. For the CDR3, the DNA is TGTGCCAGCAGCGCGGGGGACGGATCTTATGATCAGCCCCAGCATTTT.

As to this clone: One junction end does not reproduce the germline sequence, and a read error may be involved. This chain links TRBV7-9 with TRBJ2-3, with 13 bases identical to TRBD2. Germline V gives CDR1 SEHNR, CDR2 FQNEAQ (reference sequence). The CDR3 has 16 residues. The CDR3 nucleotides read TGTTCCAGCAGCCAGGGACTAGCGGGACACACAGATACGCAGTATTTT. This sequence encodes CSSSQGLAGHTDTQYF.

The CDR3 region is CASSVGYETDTQYF. Written as DNA, the CDR3 is TGTGCCAGCAGCGTAGGATACGAGACAGATACGCAGTATTTT. V gene TRBV9 combines with J gene TRBJ2-3; D is uncertain. Germline-derived CDR1 and CDR2 are SGDLS and YYNGEE. This CDR3 spans 14 amino acids. The V and J ends lost 0 bases and 3 bases respectively, with 8 bases between them.